The rows below give T cell receptor beta chains drawn from one sample of a study of T cells in localized non-small cell lung cancer. TCRdb's copy holds only in-frame clones and misses some; the assay was immunoSEQ multiplex PCR. The sample lists approximately 50,000 clones; about 85% were seen once. The sequences come from PBMCs, collected before any cancer treatment. These receptor sequences come from a man aged 40-75 years with stage II lung adenocarcinoma. CDR3s include the opening cysteine and the closing phenylalanine or tryptophan.

V gene: TRBV10-3; CDR3 protein: CAISAPGQGKETQYF
V gene: TRBV6-1; CDR3 protein: CASSEAPAGGELFF
V gene: TRBV7-6; CDR3 protein: CASSLGPRQRIEETQYF
V gene: TRBV6-6; CDR3 protein: CASSLNLRGNTIYF
V gene: TRBV27; CDR3 protein: CASRRGSRSNQPQHF
V gene: TRBV6-5; CDR3 protein: CASSYRENQPQHF
V gene: TRBV6-5; CDR3 protein: CASSRTSGRTDTQYF
V gene: TRBV7-6; CDR3 protein: CASSEGRGSQRGYTF
V gene: TRBV27; CDR3 protein: CASSSTENIQYF
V gene: TRBV2; CDR3 protein: CASMDSGGVNEQYF
V gene: TRBV29-1; CDR3 protein: CSVFGGGIAFF
V gene: TRBV11-2; CDR3 protein: CASSLDADTQYF
V gene: TRBV19; CDR3 protein: CASSTRDSKLRDEAFF
V gene: TRBV30; CDR3 protein: CAWSVIRRTSGANVLTF
V gene: TRBV4-1; CDR3 protein: CASSQDNRGLYEQYF
V gene: TRBV6-4; CDR3 protein: CASLELAGGLGSYEQYF
V gene: TRBV18; CDR3 protein: CASSPLGLGRYGHNEQFF
V gene: TRBV13; CDR3 protein: CASSPPTSDTQYF
V gene: TRBV27; CDR3 protein: CASKGARENSPDTQYF
V gene: TRBV5-1; CDR3 protein: CATTLGQGGSEQYF
V gene: TRBV6-6; CDR3 protein: CASSASLRQTYGYTF
V gene: TRBV5-1; CDR3 protein: CASSLGQYETQYF
V gene: TRBV29-1; CDR3 protein: CSVGENTEAFF
V gene: TRBV30; CDR3 protein: CAWIRARDTEAFF
V gene: TRBV15; CDR3 protein: CATSRVRSLSVDTQYF
V gene: TRBV5-8; CDR3 protein: CASSLGQGIGQETQYF
V gene: TRBV15; CDR3 protein: CATSRGGSPSNQPQHF